The 26 T cell receptor beta chains listed next were all sequenced from one sample in a study of shared clonotypes between healthy human individuals. Data came from immunoSEQ multiplex PCR; TCRdb stores just in-frame clones and leaves some out. The sample includes over 2 million clones, about 95% of them seen just once. The sequenced material came from naive CD4+ T cells sorted from blood. Subset noted: CD45RA+ positively selected. The receptors stem from a man younger than 35 in good health.

About this clone: The identical CDR3 is also encoded by other nucleotide sequences in the sample. This chain uses TRBV5-1 with TRBJ2-1; D might be TRBD2 (5 bases). Germline loops: CDR1 SGHRS, CDR2 YFSETQ. The V gene lost 2 bases and the J gene lost 1 base, with 7 bases spanning the gap. The CDR3 runs 14 residues. This CDR3 is CASSFGGSYNEQFF. The CDR3 nucleotides are TGCGCCAGCAGCTTCGGCGGGTCCTACAATGAGCAGTTCTTC.

This clone is a singleton in its sample. This CDR3 is also generated by other DNA sequences in the sample. The rearrangement joins TRBV6-1 to TRBJ2-7; possibly TRBD2 for D (6 bases). This CDR3 is 12 amino acids long. Trimming removed 4 bases at V and 4 bases at J, with 8 bases between. Germline assignment: CDR1 MNHNS and CDR2 SASEGT. The CDR3 DNA reads TGTGCCAGCAGTGGACGGGGGTACGAGCAGTACTTC. It encodes CASSGRGYEQYF.

The V and J genes are TRBV7-2 and TRBJ2-4, with 8 bases that match TRBD1. V trimming: 5 bases; J trimming: 2 bases; junction bases outside the gene matches: 5. Germline lookup yields CDR1 SGHTA and CDR2 FQGNSA. CDR3 length: 15 residues. CDR3 sequence (DNA): TGTGCCAGCAGCGCGCAGGGGGCAACCAAAAACATTCAGTACTTC. It encodes CASSAQGATKNIQYF.

In DNA, the CDR3 is TGTGCCAGCAGCCCCCCGGGGACAGGGTGGAACACTGAAGCTTTCTTT. Translated, it gives CASSPPGTGWNTEAFF. The chain combines TRBV5-6 with TRBJ1-1; 9 bases are a match to TRBD1. V shed 4 bases and J 1 base; nucleotides not matched to a gene: 8. This CDR3 is built from 16 residues. Per germline, CDR1 SGHDT and CDR2 YYEEEE.

The V and J genes are TRBV10-3 and TRBJ2-7, with 10 bases matching TRBD1. This CDR3 contains 15 residues. J lost 3 bases, V lost 4 bases, and 6 bases had no gene match. Germline V gene data show CDR1 as ENHRY and CDR2 as SYGVKD. The CDR3 here is CAISAPGQGFYEQYF. CDR3 coding DNA: TGTGCCATCAGTGCCCCGGGACAGGGGTTCTACGAGCAGTACTTC.

J is TRBJ2-5 and V is TRBV30; 7 nucleotides align to TRBD2. With V trimmed by 8 bases and J by 5 bases, 11 bases remained unmatched. The germline CDR1 and CDR2 sequences are GTSNPN and SVGIG (reference sequence). The CDR3 is made up of 13 amino acids. For the CDR3, the DNA is TGTGCCAGGGCTAGCGGCCAAAAGGAGACCCAGTACTTC. This encodes CARASGQKETQYF. The full variable domain, rest sourced from reference TRBV30 and TRBJ2-5, is SQTIHQWPATLVQPVGSPLSLECTVEGTSNPNLYWYRQAAGRGLQLLFYSVGIGQISSEVPQNLSASRPQDRQFILSSKKLLLSDSGFYLCARASGQKETQYFGPGTRLLVL.

V gene TRBV5-4 combines with J gene TRBJ2-5; the match to TRBD1 covers 9 bases. The DNA end favors TRBJ2-7, so the J call may be wrong. The CDR3 spans 15 residues. CDR1 and CDR2 from the germline V gene are SGHNT and YYREEE (reference sequence). CDR3 sequence reads: CASSLAGQGGYEQYF. CDR3 in DNA: TGTGCCAGCAGCTTGGCGGGACAGGGAGGATACGAGCAGTACTTC.

The chain couples TRBV7-9 to TRBJ2-1; no reliable D call. The V and J ends lost 5 bases and 7 bases respectively, with 15 bases between them. The CDR3 loop spans 14 amino acids. Germline CDR1 SEHNR, CDR2 FQNEAQ (reference sequence). The CDR3 protein is CASSTGGNFNEQFF. In DNA form, the CDR3 reads TGTGCCAGCAGCACCGGTGGAAACTTTAATGAGCAGTTCTTC.

The chain links TRBV18 to TRBJ1-5, with D uncertain. This CDR3 contains 16 residues. Germline V lookup: CDR1 KGHSH, CDR2 LQKENI. The ends were cut back, 0 bases at V and 0 bases at J, with 9 bases in the middle. CDR3 region: CASSPPFPDSNQPQHF. DNA of the CDR3: TGTGCCAGCTCACCACCATTTCCAGATAGCAATCAGCCCCAGCATTTT.

The chain carries TRBV7-9 and TRBJ2-7, with TRBD2 matching 12 bases. Germline V lookup: CDR1 SEHNR, CDR2 FQNEAQ (reference sequence). The CDR3 runs to 15 residues. The trim removed 2 bases at V and 7 bases at J, leaving 6 bases unmatched. CDR3 loop: CASSLSRTSGEEQYF. Here the CDR3 DNA reads TGTGCCAGCAGCTTATCCCGGACTAGCGGGGAAGAGCAGTACTTC. Based on the CDR3 plus reference TRBV7-9 and TRBJ2-7, the full variable domain is DTGVSQNPRHKITKRGQNVTFRCDPISEHNRLYWYRQTLGQGPEFLTYFQNEAQLEKSRLLSDRFSAERPKGSFSTLEIQRTEQGDSAMYLCASSLSRTSGEEQYFGPGTRLTVT.

The chain recombines TRBV2 with TRBJ1-1, with 7 nucleotides matching TRBD1. V was pared by 1 base and J by 11 bases, with 7 bases of the junction left unmatched. CDR1 is SNHLY, CDR2 FYNNEI, per germline. The CDR3 length is 13 residues. The CDR3 region is CASSEVQGRGAFF. CDR3 DNA: TGTGCCAGCAGTGAAGTACAGGGCAGGGGGGCTTTCTTT. Variable domain in full (rest from reference TRBV2 and TRBJ1-1): EPEVTQTPSHQVTQMGQEVILRCVPISNHLYFYWYRQILGQKVEFLVSFYNNEISEKSEIFDDQFSVERPDGSNFTLKIRSTKLEDSAMYFCASSEVQGRGAFFGQGTRLTVV.

Of note for this clone: The junction shows a germline mismatch at one end, possibly a read error. The rearrangement uses TRBV7-6 and TRBJ2-3; 7 nucleotides agree with TRBD1. Germline CDR1 reads SGHVS; CDR2 reads FNYEAQ. This CDR3 has 12 residues. The CDR3 loop is CAGSLGGDTQYF. The CDR3 DNA reads TGTGCCGGCAGCTTAGGGGGCGATACGCAGTATTTT.

The chain has TRBV7-6 and TRBJ1-3; TRBD1 is a possible D gene (5 bases). V dropped 3 bases and J dropped 0 bases, with 15 bases sitting between them. The length of the CDR3 is 17 residues. The germline V gene has CDR1 SGHVS and CDR2 FNYEAQ. Here the CDR3 reads CASSFGSRGSSGNTIYF. The CDR3 nucleotides read TGTGCCAGCAGCTTTGGGAGTAGGGGTAGCTCTGGAAACACCATATATTTT.

In DNA form, the CDR3 reads TGCGCCAGCAGTGCGGACAGAAACTATGGCTACACCTTC. Translating gives CASSADRNYGYTF. J is TRBJ1-2 and V is TRBV10-2; possible D gene TRBD1, 6 bases. The V and J ends lost 4 bases and 2 bases respectively, with 8 bases between them. The CDR3 covers 13 residues. The germline gives CDR1 WSHSY, CDR2 SAAADI.

The rearrangement joins TRBV19 to TRBJ2-7; weak D call: TRBD1 (6 bases). Per the germline V gene, CDR1 is LNHDA and CDR2 is SQIVND (reference sequence). V gave up 3 bases and J gave up 3 bases, with 21 bases separating them. The CDR3 consists of 17 residues. In DNA form, the CDR3 reads TGTGCCAGTAGTATTGGGGAGCTCGGGACACCACACTACGAGCAGTACTTC. Translation: CASSIGELGTPHYEQYF.

The rearrangement uses TRBV4-1 and TRBJ2-7; D is tentatively TRBD1 or TRBD2 (5 bases each). Trimming took off 1 base at V and 3 bases at J, with 13 bases between the two ends. CDR1 and CDR2 from the germline V gene are MGHRA and YSYEKL. The CDR3 covers 15 residues. DNA for the CDR3: TGCGCCAGCAGCCAAGGGGACGGCCAAGGCTACGAGCAGTACTTC. Its translation: CASSQGDGQGYEQYF.

The CDR3 is CATRLAGPDTQYF. The CDR3 coding sequence is TGTGCCACTAGACTAGCGGGGCCAGATACGCAGTATTTT. The chain carries TRBV19 and TRBJ2-3; TRBD2 aligns across 11 bases. Germline CDR1 LNHDA, CDR2 SQIVND (reference sequence). This CDR3 comprises 13 residues. V gave up 10 bases and J gave up 4 bases; unmatched junction bases: 4.

The rearrangement uses TRBV6-5 and TRBJ1-3, with D possibly being TRBD1 (5 bases). Germline-derived CDR1 and CDR2 are MNHEY and SVGAGI. The CDR3 runs 15 residues. Trimming took 7 bases from V and 0 from J, leaving 13 bases between them. CDR3 in DNA: TGTGCCAGCATCTTACGGACACCCTCTGGAAACACCATATATTTT. This encodes CASILRTPSGNTIYF.

This chain links TRBV2 with TRBJ2-5; a possible D gene is TRBD2 (6 bases). The CDR3 consists of 16 residues. Trimming shortened V by 4 bases and J by 5 bases, and 20 bases separated the two germline ends. CDR1 is SNHLY, CDR2 FYNNEI, per germline. CDR3 bases: TGTGCCAGCAGTGTCACCCTTGGCGGGAAAGGGGAGACCCAGTACTTC. This sequence encodes CASSVTLGGKGETQYF.

The V call is TRBV5-6, the J call TRBJ2-1; D is ambiguous. The V gene lost 0 bases and the J gene lost 5 bases, with 6 bases spanning the gap. The germline V gene has CDR1 SGHDT and CDR2 YYEEEE. This CDR3 is built from 13 residues. The CDR3 region has the DNA TGTGCCAGCAGCTTGGTAAAGCACAATGAGCAGTTCTTC. Translated, it gives CASSLVKHNEQFF.

V is TRBV10-1 and J is TRBJ2-3, with a weak D call TRBD1 (5 bases). Trimming removed 3 bases at V and 5 bases at J, with 15 bases between. Germline lookup yields CDR1 WNHNN and CDR2 SYGVQD (reference sequence). The CDR3 has 15 residues. CDR3 region: CASSEERVGLDTQYF. The DNA of the CDR3 is TGCGCCAGCAGTGAAGAGCGCGTGGGGCTAGATACGCAGTATTTT.

The rearrangement joins TRBV30 to TRBJ2-5; 8 bases agree with TRBD2. Trimming cost V 1 base and J 4 bases; bases outside gene matches: 5. This CDR3 has 14 amino acids. Germline V gives CDR1 GTSNPN, CDR2 SVGIG (reference sequence). CDR3 sequence reads: CAWSAQRERETQYF. Here the CDR3 DNA reads TGTGCCTGGAGTGCCCAGCGGGAGCGAGAGACCCAGTACTTC.

DNA for the CDR3: TGTGCCAGCAGCAATTGCTGGGGGGGAAATCAGGATGAAAAACTGTTTTTT. This translates into CASSNCWGGNQDEKLFF. The chain couples TRBV21-1 to TRBJ1-4. TRBV21-1 corresponds to a pseudogene. The CDR3 has 17 residues.

For this clone: This same CDR3 is encoded by further DNA sequences in the sample. V usage is TRBV30 and J usage is TRBJ1-5; 7 nucleotides match TRBD1. Germline CDR1 and CDR2: GTSNPN and SVGIG (reference sequence). The trim removed 0 bases at V and 8 bases at J, leaving 4 bases unmatched. The CDR3 is made up of 13 amino acids. CDR3 nucleotides: TGTGCCTGGAGTGTAGGCAGGGGGGAGCCCCAGCATTTT. Its translation: CAWSVGRGEPQHF.

The J gene is TRBJ1-1, the V gene TRBV5-1; TRBD1 agrees at 8 bases. Germline assignment: CDR1 SGHRS and CDR2 YFSETQ. V shed 0 bases, J shed 10 bases, and the junction held 5 bases outside the gene matches. The CDR3 contains 13 residues. CDR3 DNA: TGCGCCAGCAGCTTGGCGGGGACAGGCGTAGCTTTCTTT. Protein: CASSLAGTGVAFF.

The chain has TRBV12-5 and TRBJ2-2; TRBD1 matches at 7 bases. The germline V gene encodes CDR1 LGHNT and CDR2 FRNRAP. There are 14 residues in the CDR3. J was trimmed by 7 bases and V by 2 bases; bases with no gene match: 4. CDR3 sequence: CASGLIYRGGELFF. In DNA, the CDR3 is TGTGCTAGTGGTTTGATTTACAGGGGCGGGGAGCTGTTTTTT.